Below, 27 T cell receptor beta chains from the same sample are listed, as sequenced in a study of T cells in Graves' hyperthyroidism and ophthalmopathy. Amplified TCR beta CDR3 regions derived from RNA transcripts. First-round RT-PCR targeting the TCR CDR3 was performed with the HTBI primer set. TCRdb called the multiplex PCR reads again in MiXCR, with one record for every CDR3 protein. The sample includes 480,000 or so distinct CDR3 sequences, 40% to 50% of them seen just once. The sequenced material came from peripheral blood or thyroid tissue (not recorded which). These receptors all come from an adult woman with Graves' disease, either hyperthyroidism or ophthalmopathy (not recorded which).

In the case of this clonotype: The junction and the germline gene differ at one end; a read error may be behind it. The chain couples TRBV7-8 to TRBJ2-7, with 9 bases identical to TRBD1. Looked up from germline, CDR1 is SGHVS and CDR2 is FQNEAQ. The CDR3 sequence is 17 residues long. The chain's CDR3 is CATSRVVGTGPSYEQYF. The CDR3 nucleotides read TGTGCCACCAGCAGAGTCGTAGGGACAGGGCCCTCCTACGAGCAGTACTTC.

This chain links TRBV5-8 with TRBJ1-2; the match to TRBD1 covers 7 bases. This CDR3 spans 13 amino acids. The germline V gene has CDR1 SGHTS and CDR2 YDEGEE. Germline trimming cut 8 bases from V and 6 bases from J; bases unmatched to any gene: 10. The CDR3 reads CASIVWDRHGYTF. The DNA for the CDR3 is TGTGCCAGTATCGTCTGGGACAGACATGGCTACACCTTC.

The chain uses TRBV25-1 and TRBJ2-7; TRBD2 matches at 11 bases. CDR3 size: 15 residues. Germline values: CDR1 MGHDK, CDR2 SYGVNS. The CDR3 is CARSLSGTSGYEQYF. DNA for the CDR3: TGTGCTAGATCGCTTTCCGGGACTAGCGGCTACGAGCAGTACTTC.

The sample holds many counts of this clonotype. The rearrangement joins TRBV11-1 to TRBJ1-1; tentatively, D is TRBD1 (5 bases). V gave up 7 bases and J gave up 1 base, with 7 bases separating them. The CDR3 contains 12 residues. Germline V gives CDR1 SGHAT, CDR2 FQDESV (reference sequence). The CDR3 DNA reads TGTGCCAGCACAGGGCAGAACACTGAAGCTTTCTTT. This translates into CASTGQNTEAFF.

V is TRBV2 and J is TRBJ2-5; 9 bases fit TRBD1. The CDR3 is 13 amino acids. The V gene end was trimmed by 8 bases and the J gene end by 9 bases; junction bases not matched to a gene: 10. The germline CDR1 and CDR2 sequences are SNHLY and FYNNEI. CDR3 nucleotides: TGTGCCAGCCAGGGACAGGGTAACCAGCCCCAGTACTTC. Protein product: CASQGQGNQPQYF. The entire variable domain, with the rest obtained from reference TRBV2 and TRBJ2-5, is as follows: EPEVTQTPSHQVTQMGQEVILRCVPISNHLYFYWYRQILGQKVEFLVSFYNNEISEKSEIFDDQFSVERPDGSNFTLKIRSTKLEDSAMYFCASQGQGNQPQYFGPGTRLLVL.

The chain employs TRBV7-9 and TRBJ1-4; D is uncertain. This CDR3 is built from 14 residues. CDR1 is SEHNR and CDR2 is FQNEAQ in the germline V gene (reference sequence). V gave up 2 bases and J gave up 7 bases, with 11 bases separating them. CDR3 in DNA: TGTGCCAGCAGCTTAAGCCACGGGAGTGAAAAACTGTTTTTT. Its protein is CASSLSHGSEKLFF.

The chain links TRBV10-3 to TRBJ2-6; D is uncertain. The V gene lost 3 bases and the J gene lost 1 base, with 10 bases spanning the gap. This CDR3 region has 16 residues. Per germline, CDR1 ENHRY and CDR2 SYGVKD. Here the CDR3 reads CAISDAQPSGANVLTF. For the CDR3, the DNA is TGTGCCATCAGTGACGCGCAGCCGTCTGGGGCCAACGTCCTGACTTTC.

The V and J genes are TRBV9 and TRBJ2-5; either TRBD1 or TRBD2 may supply D (7 bases each). Germline CDR1 and CDR2: SGDLS and YYNGEE. V lost 3 bases to trimming and J lost 5 bases, with 17 bases between them. CDR3 length: 15 amino acids. This CDR3 reads CASSDSTGRGETQYF. Here the CDR3 DNA reads TGTGCCAGCAGCGACTCGACAGGGAGGGGGGAGACCCAGTACTTC.

The chain joins TRBV7-8 to TRBJ2-5; D possibly uses TRBD1 or TRBD2 (5 bases each). V lost 5 bases to trimming and J lost 2 bases, with 12 bases between them. Per germline, CDR1 SGHVS and CDR2 FQNEAQ. The CDR3 length is 14 residues. The CDR3 sequence: CASSKLGEQETQYF. The CDR3, as DNA: TGTGCCAGCAGCAAACTAGGGGAACAAGAGACCCAGTACTTC. The full variable domain, its missing parts supplied by reference TRBV7-8 and TRBJ2-5, is GAGVSQSPRYKVAKRGQDVALRCDPISGHVSLFWYQQALGQGPEFLTYFQNEAQLDKSGLPSDRFFAERPEGSVSTLKIQRTQQEDSAVYLCASSKLGEQETQYFGPGTRLLVL.

The V and J genes are TRBV20-1 and TRBJ1-2; D not certain. Trimming left V 1 base short and J 7 bases short, with 16 bases between. CDR3 length equals 14 residues. From germline, CDR1 is DFQATT and CDR2 SNEGSKA (reference sequence). CDR3 amino acids: CSARAETAWGGYTF. The CDR3 bases are TGCAGTGCTAGAGCGGAGACTGCGTGGGGTGGCTACACCTTC.

This clonotype was observed many times. The genes are TRBV29-1 and TRBJ2-7; no clear D. With 7 bases removed from V and 0 bases from J, the gap between germline ends came to 13 bases. This CDR3 contains 13 residues. Germline loops: CDR1 SQVTM, CDR2 ANQGSEA. CDR3 coding DNA: TGCAGCGCCCGCGAGGCGAGCTCCTACGAGCAGTACTTC. Amino acid sequence: CSAREASSYEQYF.

V gene TRBV29-1 combines with J gene TRBJ2-5; 7 nucleotides match TRBD1. This CDR3 contains 13 residues. Per the germline V gene, CDR1 is SQVTM and CDR2 is ANQGSEA. With 1 base clipped from V and 7 bases from J, the junction kept 6 bases outside the gene matches. The CDR3 here is CSVEGGGWGTQYF. Written as DNA, the CDR3 is TGCAGCGTTGAAGGAGGGGGCTGGGGGACCCAGTACTTC.

This clonotype has a count of ten or more. The CDR3 DNA sequence: TGTGCCAGTAATGAATTAGGCAATCAGCCCCAGCATTTT. Translating it yields CASNELGNQPQHF. V gene TRBV19 combines with J gene TRBJ1-5; D remains unclear. There are 13 residues in the CDR3. CDR1 is LNHDA and CDR2 is SQIVND in the germline V gene (reference sequence). Trimming shortened V by 7 bases and J by 2 bases, and 9 bases separated the two germline ends.

The table lists this clonotype with many counts. The chain links TRBV29-1 to TRBJ1-1, with D tentatively TRBD1 (5 bases). The V gene's germline CDR1 is SQVTM and CDR2 ANQGSEA. V gave up 0 bases and J gave up 1 base, with 9 bases separating them. The CDR3 totals 14 residues. The CDR3, as DNA: TGCAGCGTTGAAGATGGGGCAGGGAACACTGAAGCTTTCTTT. Its translation is CSVEDGAGNTEAFF.

A note on this clonotype: This CDR3 fails to terminate in the conserved phenylalanine or tryptophan, so it likely reflects a read error. The rearrangement uses TRBV7-9 and TRBJ1-2, with D perhaps matching TRBD1 (5 bases). The CDR3 consists of 15 residues. The V end was cut by 0 bases, the J end by 3 bases, with 11 bases between. Germline loops: CDR1 SEHNR, CDR2 FQNEAQ (reference sequence). The CDR3 sequence: CASSLAGGGDYGYTL. The CDR3 nucleotides are TGTGCCAGCAGCTTAGCTGGGGGAGGCGACTATGGCTACACCCTC.

This clonotype was seen repeatedly, ten times or more. The chain recombines TRBV11-3 with TRBJ1-3; D not resolved. Germline V gives CDR1 SGHNT, CDR2 YENEEA. Trimming stripped 2 bases from V and 0 bases from J, with 11 bases between. The CDR3 is 16 residues long. CDR3 nucleotide sequence: TGTGCCAGCAGCTTATGGAGCGGCACCTCTGGAAACACCATATATTTT. This sequence encodes CASSLWSGTSGNTIYF.

The chain uses TRBV19 and TRBJ1-5; D not certain. Trimming removed 6 bases from V and 2 bases from J, with 26 bases in between. The CDR3 is 19 residues long. Germline lookup yields CDR1 LNHDA and CDR2 SQIVND (reference sequence). The CDR3 region has the DNA TGTGCCAGTAGAGTTCTTAGCGGGTACACCGGGATCCGCAATCAGCCCCAGCATTTT. Its translation is CASRVLSGYTGIRNQPQHF.

This clonotype is a singleton in its sample. The gene calls are TRBV7-2 and TRBJ2-7; D possibly corresponds to TRBD2 (5 bases). The CDR3 is 13 amino acids. Trimming pared 3 bases from V and 5 bases from J, leaving 11 bases between. Looked up from germline, CDR1 is SGHTA and CDR2 is FQGNSA. The CDR3 is CASSFFYGNEQYF. CDR3 bases: TGTGCCAGCAGCTTCTTCTACGGGAACGAGCAGTACTTC. The full variable domain, its missing parts supplied by reference TRBV7-2 and TRBJ2-7, is GAGVSQSPSNKVTEKGKDVELRCDPISGHTALYWYRQSLGQGLEFLIYFQGNSAPDKSGLPSDRFSAERTGGSVSTLTIQRTQQEDSAVYLCASSFFYGNEQYFGPGTRLTVT.

This clonotype was found once. The chain has TRBV9 and TRBJ2-7; D tentatively reads TRBD1 or TRBD2 (5 bases each). CDR3 length: 13 amino acids. The V end lost 4 bases, the J end lost 3 bases, and 11 bases lay between the germline ends. Germline V CDR1 and CDR2: SGDLS, YYNGEE. CDR3 sequence (DNA): TGTGCCAGCAGCACGGGACGGTTCTACGAGCAGTACTTC. Translation gives CASSTGRFYEQYF. Full variable domain (missing parts from reference TRBV9 and TRBJ2-7): DSGVTQTPKHLITATGQRVTLRCSPRSGDLSVYWYQQSLDQGLQFLIQYYNGEERAKGNILERFSAQQFPDLHSELNLSSLELGDSALYFCASSTGRFYEQYFGPGTRLTVT.

The chain links TRBV7-9 to TRBJ2-7; D remains unclear. V was cut by 6 bases and J by 2 bases, with 8 bases left in between. There are 12 residues in the CDR3. CDR1 is SEHNR and CDR2 is FQNEAQ in the germline V gene (reference sequence). CDR3 protein: CASSLDPYEQYF. The CDR3 nucleotides are TGTGCCAGCAGTCTCGATCCCTACGAGCAGTACTTC.

V usage is TRBV10-3 and J usage is TRBJ2-5; D not certain. TRBJ2-1 matches the DNA end more closely, so the J call is doubtful. The CDR3 totals 11 residues. Germline CDR1 reads ENHRY; CDR2 reads SYGVKD. The CDR3 nucleotides read TGTGCCATCAGTCGATTCGATGAGCAGTTCTTC. Protein sequence: CAISRFDEQFF.

The chain has TRBV2 and TRBJ2-5, with TRBD1 as a possible D gene (6 bases). The germline V gene has CDR1 SNHLY and CDR2 FYNNEI. The V end lost 6 bases, the J end lost 5 bases, and 16 bases lay between the germline ends. This CDR3 is 14 amino acids long. In nucleotides, the CDR3 is TGTGCCAGCAGCCGGGACACGGGTGCGGAGACCCAGTACTTC. It encodes CASSRDTGAETQYF.

The count of this clonotype is one. The J gene is TRBJ2-7, the V gene TRBV20-1; 7 positions match TRBD2. J was trimmed by 6 bases and V by 5 bases; bases with no gene match: 7. There are 12 residues in the CDR3. Germline CDR1 DFQATT, CDR2 SNEGSKA (reference sequence). The CDR3 protein is CSAPRTSSEQYF. In DNA form, the CDR3 reads TGCAGTGCTCCCCGGACTAGTAGCGAGCAGTACTTC.

There are many counts of this clonotype. The chain joins TRBV7-2 to TRBJ2-5; D perhaps matches TRBD2 (6 bases). Germline V gene sequence: CDR1 SGHTA, CDR2 FQGNSA. V lost 6 bases and J 4 bases, leaving 15 bases between the germline ends. The CDR3 runs 14 residues. Here the CDR3 DNA reads TGTGCCAGCAGACCCTTCGGCGGGGTAGAGACCCAGTACTTC. Encoded protein: CASRPFGGVETQYF.

This clonotype was detected only once. This chain joins TRBV7-2 and TRBJ1-1, with D possibly matching TRBD1 (6 bases). The germline gives CDR1 SGHTA, CDR2 FQGNSA. V lost 8 bases to trimming and J lost 6 bases, with 19 bases between them. CDR3 size: 14 residues. The DNA of the CDR3 is TGTGCCAGCTCACCTATTGGACAGAGCGCTGAAGCTTTCTTT. It specifies CASSPIGQSAEAFF.

This chain links TRBV29-1 with TRBJ2-7; 10 bases are a match to TRBD1. This CDR3 is 12 amino acids long. The ends lost 8 bases at V and 6 bases at J; junction bases unmatched: 7. Per the germline V gene, CDR1 is SQVTM and CDR2 is ANQGSEA. Here the CDR3 DNA reads TGCAGCTTTGGGACAGGGGTTCCCGAGCAGTACTTC. It specifies CSFGTGVPEQYF.

The rearrangement joins TRBV7-3 to TRBJ2-7, with no clear D. Per the germline V gene, CDR1 is SGHTA and CDR2 is FQGTGA. The CDR3 totals 16 residues. V lost 0 bases, J lost 0 bases, and 12 bases lay in between. The CDR3 loop is CASSLTRTANSYEQYF. In DNA form, the CDR3 reads TGTGCCAGCAGCTTAACGAGGACCGCGAACTCCTACGAGCAGTACTTC.